This is a list of T cell receptor beta chains from one sample in a study of cytomegalovirus exposure and HLA in healthy donors. TCRdb's table, derived via immunoSEQ multiplex PCR, lists solely in-frame clones and lacks some. The sample has 160,000 or so clones, roughly 80% seen once. Sequenced: PBMCs. The receptor set was obtained from a woman in her fifties or sixties in good health and CMV-seronegative. Both conserved end residues are trimmed from each CDR3.

v_call: TRBV27
j_call: TRBJ2-7
cdr3_aa: ASSLPGRGHEQY

v_call: TRBV2
j_call: TRBJ2-7
cdr3_aa: ASSERRAPGGQY

v_call: TRBV21-1
j_call: TRBJ1-4
cdr3_aa: ASSKGGDRGNEKLF

v_call: TRBV18
j_call: TRBJ2-2
cdr3_aa: ASSPGTNTGELF

v_call: TRBV7-8
j_call: TRBJ2-1
cdr3_aa: ASSRDSVFSYNEQF

v_call: TRBV5-1
j_call: TRBJ2-2
cdr3_aa: ASAWDRANTGELF

v_call: TRBV16
j_call: TRBJ2-7
cdr3_aa: ASSQGGTSAYEQY

v_call: TRBV29-1
j_call: TRBJ2-2
cdr3_aa: SVDQQGAGTGELF

v_call: TRBV21-1
j_call: TRBJ2-7
cdr3_aa: ASSKGMRSHFFDEQY

v_call: TRBV13
j_call: TRBJ2-1
cdr3_aa: ASSFDRVPYNEQF

v_call: TRBV23-1
j_call: TRBJ2-7
cdr3_aa: ASSQGGGTYEQY

v_call: TRBV7-3
j_call: TRBJ2-1
cdr3_aa: ASSLGPGGGNEQF

v_call: TRBV5-8
j_call: TRBJ2-2
cdr3_aa: ASSPKGGITGELF

v_call: TRBV5-1
j_call: TRBJ2-2
cdr3_aa: ASSTGQANTGELF

v_call: TRBV2
j_call: TRBJ1-4
cdr3_aa: ASSEIRGGIGEKLF

v_call: TRBV19
j_call: TRBJ2-5
cdr3_aa: ATTGTSGETQY

v_call: TRBV10-3
j_call: TRBJ1-6
cdr3_aa: AITQSGEVHLH

v_call: TRBV11-1
j_call: TRBJ2-5
cdr3_aa: ASRFSGRETQY

v_call: TRBV4-1
j_call: TRBJ2-7
cdr3_aa: ASSQGLADYEQY

v_call: TRBV6-1
j_call: TRBJ2-6
cdr3_aa: ASSEVYSGANVLT

v_call: TRBV11-3
j_call: TRBJ1-1
cdr3_aa: ASSLTRSNTEAF

v_call: TRBV2
j_call: TRBJ1-6
cdr3_aa: ASRSGQGNSPLH

v_call: TRBV9
j_call: TRBJ2-5
cdr3_aa: ASSGTPGTGEAQY

v_call: TRBV6-1
j_call: TRBJ2-6
cdr3_aa: ASMSGNSGANVLT

v_call: TRBV6-5
j_call: TRBJ1-4
cdr3_aa: ASSYGSPAGEKLF

v_call: TRBV5-5
j_call: TRBJ2-5
cdr3_aa: ASSLGQGFRETQY

v_call: TRBV2
j_call: TRBJ2-1
cdr3_aa: ASNGQGGGNEQF

v_call: TRBV5-1
j_call: TRBJ2-1
cdr3_aa: ASTSGTSGYNEQF

v_call: TRBV15
j_call: TRBJ2-1
cdr3_aa: ATSRDLRSGRRSYNEQF

v_call: TRBV5-6
j_call: TRBJ2-2
cdr3_aa: ASSTTRQSPSTGELF

v_call: TRBV19
j_call: TRBJ1-1
cdr3_aa: ASSITPNTEAF

v_call: TRBV7-2
j_call: TRBJ2-7
cdr3_aa: ASSLAPLPYEQY

v_call: TRBV28
j_call: TRBJ1-1
cdr3_aa: ASSTTPGTEAF